This T cell receptor beta chain comes out of a study of blood T cell repertoires in COVID-19. About the study: Samples representing acute and convalescent COVID-19 were sourced from the United States, Italy and Spain. PBMCs, B-cell-depleted T cells, or T cells were the source of the cDNA or gDNA that made up the material.

Trimming left V 2 bases short and J 3 bases short, with 13 bases between. CDR1 and CDR2 from the germline V gene are SGHDT and YYEEEE. This CDR3 has 15 amino acids. Produced via immunoSEQ multiplex PCR; TCRdb's table is partial and in-frame only. The data contain under 300,000 clones, over 80% of them singletons. The origin of this receptor is a middle-aged woman who had recovered from COVID-19. The V gene is TRBV5-6, the J gene TRBJ2-3; possibly TRBD1 for D (5 bases). Specimen: peripheral blood. The CDR3 region has the DNA TGTGCCAGCAGCTTCCGGTCCCAGGGAACAGATACGCAGTATTTT. It encodes CASSFRSQGTDTQYF.